This is a list of T cell receptor beta chains from one sample in a study of cytotoxic CD8 clonotypes in ibrutinib-treated CLL. Only in-frame clones appear in the TCRdb table, and some are missing; sequencing was by immunoSEQ multiplex PCR. The data show 200,000 or so clones, 70% seen once. Sequenced here: PBMCs, sampled after 12 months of ibrutinib treatment. These receptors were taken from a human donor with chronic lymphocytic leukemia. Both conserved end residues are part of each CDR3. Fields, in order: V gene, J gene, D gene, clone size, CDR3 protein, CDR3 DNA. The D gene is left open where the match is weak. Clone size is stated in some rows and not others, as once, few, many or a class when expanded.

TRBV13	TRBJ1-1	TRBD1	.	CASSLGQGVSRTEAFF	TGTGCCAGCAGCTTGGGACAGGGGGTTTCGCGAACTGAAGCTTTCTTT
TRBV7-2	TRBJ2-3	TRBD2	.	CASSLAGGRVTDTQYF	TGTGCCAGCAGCTTGGCTGGCGGGAGGGTCACAGATACGCAGTATTTT
TRBV15	TRBJ1-3	TRBD1	.	CASMRDREEGNTIYF	TGTGCCAGCATGCGGGACAGGGAAGAGGGAAACACCATATATTTT
TRBV29-1	TRBJ2-7	TRBD1	.	CSVLGQGYEQYF	TGCAGCGTCTTGGGACAGGGGTACGAGCAGTACTTC
TRBV30	TRBJ2-1	.	.	CGGSSYNEQFF	TGTGGGGGGAGTTCCTACAATGAGCAGTTCTTC
TRBV6-1	TRBJ2-5	.	.	CASRMRGQGETQYF	TGTGCCAGCAGGATGAGGGGCCAGGGGGAGACCCAGTACTTC
TRBV29-1	TRBJ1-2	TRBD1	.	CSVGDRVEGYTF	TGCAGCGTTGGAGACAGGGTCGAGGGCTACACCTTC
TRBV19	TRBJ1-3	.	once	CASNHLGGNTIYF	TGTGCCAGTAACCACCTCGGTGGAAACACCATATATTTT
TRBV29-1	TRBJ1-5	.	once	CSVQENSNQPQHF	TGCAGCGTACAAGAGAATAGCAATCAGCCCCAGCATTTT
TRBV6-6	TRBJ1-5	.	.	CASNRREPNQPQHF	TGTGCCAGCAATCGCAGAGAGCCCAATCAGCCCCAGCATTTT
TRBV10-3	TRBJ2-5	TRBD2	few	CAISPTGAGGRETQYF	TGTGCCATCAGCCCCACGGGAGCGGGGGGTCGCGAGACCCAGTACTTC
TRBV28	TRBJ1-2	TRBD1	.	CASSLSGQGYHRNYGYTF	TGTGCCAGCAGTTTATCGGGACAGGGCTATCATCGAAACTATGGCTACACCTTC
TRBV28	TRBJ2-7	TRBD2	.	CASGTSDSYEQYF	TGTGCCAGCGGGACTAGCGATTCCTACGAGCAGTACTTC
TRBV29-1	TRBJ2-7	TRBD1	few	CSVVDRVGNYEQYF	TGCAGCGTAGTGGACAGGGTTGGAAACTACGAGCAGTACTTC
TRBV27	TRBJ2-7	.	.	CASGDRTYEQYF	TGTGCCAGCGGCGACAGGACCTACGAGCAGTACTTC
TRBV6-1	TRBJ2-1	.	.	CASSEEVPLHAYNEQFF	TGTGCCAGCAGTGAAGAGGTGCCGCTACACGCCTACAATGAGCAGTTCTTC
TRBV30	TRBJ1-1	.	.	CAGSGVYTEAFF	TGTGCCGGATCAGGGGTTTACACTGAAGCTTTCTTT
TRBV6-5	TRBJ2-3	.	few	CASSYVFTDTQYF	TGTGCCAGCAGTTACGTCTTCACAGATACGCAGTATTTT
TRBV5-6	TRBJ1-4	.	.	CASSLGHDEKLFF	TGTGCCAGCAGCCTGGGACACGATGAAAAACTGTTTTTT
TRBV19	TRBJ2-3	.	.	CASSRADTQYF	TGTGCCAGCAGTAGGGCAGATACGCAGTATTTT
TRBV5-1	TRBJ2-5	.	few	CASSLVSGQETQYF	TGCGCCAGCAGCTTGGTTTCGGGACAAGAGACCCAGTACTTC
TRBV18	TRBJ2-7	TRBD1	.	CASSLQGAYEQYF	TGTGCCAGCTCACTGCAGGGGGCGTACGAGCAGTACTTC
TRBV2	TRBJ1-1	.	.	CASSVSSSRSSWGDTEAFF	TGTGCCAGCAGTGTTTCTTCCTCGCGAAGTTCCTGGGGTGACACTGAAGCTTTCTTT
TRBV30	TRBJ1-4	TRBD1	.	CAWSVGQGSEKLFF	TGTGCCTGGAGTGTGGGACAGGGGAGTGAAAAACTGTTTTTT
TRBV7-2	TRBJ2-1	TRBD2	.	CASSLGPGRSGRYNEQFF	TGTGCCAGCAGCTTGGGCCCCGGTAGAAGCGGGAGATACAATGAGCAGTTCTTC
TRBV5-1	TRBJ2-1	TRBD2	.	CASSLSRGDVGEQFF	TGCGCCAGCAGCTTGTCTCGGGGGGATGTGGGTGAGCAGTTCTTC
TRBV5-1	TRBJ2-3	TRBD2	few	CASSLLSGVIPDTQYF	TGCGCCAGCAGCTTGTTGAGCGGGGTAATACCAGATACGCAGTATTTT
TRBV7-2	TRBJ2-7	TRBD1	.	CASSFRRTRGPVVAYEQYF	TGTGCCAGCAGCTTTCGCCGAACCAGGGGGCCCGTCGTTGCCTACGAGCAGTACTTC
TRBV9	TRBJ1-3	.	.	CASNNDGHSGNTIYF	TGTGCCAGCAATAATGACGGCCACTCTGGAAACACCATATATTTT
TRBV9	TRBJ2-1	.	once	CASSPTPRSSYNEQFF	TGTGCCAGCAGCCCCACCCCCAGGAGCTCCTACAATGAGCAGTTCTTC
TRBV5-8	TRBJ2-3	.	.	CASSFWGGTDTQYF	TGTGCCAGCAGCTTTTGGGGGGGCACAGATACGCAGTATTTT
TRBV5-4	TRBJ1-2	.	.	CASSASQEFYGYTF	TGTGCCAGCAGCGCATCACAGGAATTCTATGGCTACACCTTC
TRBV6-1	TRBJ1-1	.	.	CASGRQVRAFF	TGTGCCAGCGGTAGACAGGTGAGGGCTTTCTTT
TRBV9	TRBJ1-6	.	.	CASSPRVHSSPLHF	TGTGCCAGCAGCCCCCGCGTCCATTCTTCACCCCTCCACTTT
TRBV7-2	TRBJ2-7	.	.	CASSSDGYEQYF	TGTGCCAGCAGCTCCGACGGATACGAGCAGTACTTC
TRBV6-1	TRBJ1-1	.	.	CASTPQVGKNTEAFF	TGTGCCAGCACTCCCCAGGTAGGGAAGAACACTGAAGCTTTCTTT
TRBV7-9	TRBJ2-5	TRBD2	once	CASSRPGTSGQETQYF	TGTGCCAGCAGTCGTCCAGGGACTAGCGGTCAAGAGACCCAGTACTTC
TRBV30	TRBJ1-1	.	.	CAWIRVRVYTEAFF	TGTGCCTGGATTCGTGTCAGGGTATATACTGAAGCTTTCTTT
TRBV19	TRBJ2-3	.	.	CASSIRRGPSTDTQYF	TGTGCCAGTAGTATTCGGAGGGGGCCTAGCACAGATACGCAGTATTTT
TRBV7-6	TRBJ1-1	.	.	CASSPTIRNTEAFF	TGTGCCAGCAGCCCAACAATCAGAAACACTGAAGCTTTCTTT
TRBV11-3	TRBJ1-2	.	.	CASSSTGTDYGYTF	TGTGCCAGCAGCTCAACCGGGACGGATTATGGCTACACCTTC
TRBV28	TRBJ1-2	.	.	CASSLGGGGRVYGYTF	TGTGCCAGCAGTTTAGGGGGAGGGGGACGGGTCTATGGCTACACCTTC
TRBV2	TRBJ2-4	.	.	CASSEAGAGRDIQYF	TGTGCCAGCAGTGAAGCGGGGGCAGGGAGGGACATTCAGTACTTC
TRBV29-1	TRBJ2-7	TRBD2	medium-sized	CSVEGGGRTRPYEQYF	TGCAGCGTTGAAGGGGGCGGGAGGACTCGCCCCTACGAGCAGTACTTC
TRBV7-8	TRBJ1-2	.	.	CASSLGGSGGYTF	TGTGCCAGCAGCCTGGGGGGGTCAGGAGGCTACACCTTC
TRBV28	TRBJ2-3	.	.	CASSLGGVLDTQYF	TGTGCCAGCAGTCTCGGCGGGGTGCTAGATACGCAGTATTTT
TRBV19	TRBJ2-5	.	.	CASSSTYQETQYF	TGTGCCAGTAGTTCGACCTATCAAGAGACCCAGTACTTC